Detailed here is one T cell receptor (beta chain). The data were obtained in a study of OX40 agonist ivuxolimab in advanced cancers. Between the trimmed V and J ends, which lost 6 bases and 5 bases, there was a span of 13 bases. The CDR3 totals 13 residues. Germline CDR1 and CDR2: MNHEY and SVGAGI. On cycle 4 day 1 and cycle 7 day 1, as well as at baseline, blood was sampled. Method: immunoSEQ multiplex PCR; TCRdb's copy keeps in-frame clones and lacks some. In the table there are about 89,000 clones, more than 70% of which are singletons. This specimen was CD4+ or CD8+ T cells sorted from blood, taken in a trial of the OX40 agonist ivuxolimab. The chain is built from TRBV6-5 and TRBJ1-2, with unresolved D. The clonotype was recovered from an adult with an advanced solid tumor such as melanoma, head and neck, liver or kidney cancer. The DNA of the CDR3 is TGTGCCAGCAGCCCGGGTCTTGTTTATGGCTACACCTTC. Translated, it gives CASSPGLVYGYTF.